This paragraph reports one T cell receptor (beta chain). The antigen this receptor binds is unknown. Qualities for individual bases were not recorded, and no much larger clone is one base off. From its cysteine to its phenylalanine, the CDR3 spans 15 amino acids. This entry keeps only the CDR3 DNA: 45 bases, framed from base 1. CDR1 and CDR2 are drawn from the germline V gene: SGHRS, YFSETQ. V is shortened by 0 bases, J by 0 bases, and the region joining them spans 8 bases. This sample is drawn from a study of cytotoxic CD8 clonotypes in ibrutinib-treated CLL listed by TCRdb under 2021. At the level of the whole study: The cohort included some 14 treatment-naive and about a dozen relapsed/refractory patients; about 18 were IGHV unmutated. Responses were partial in around 24 patients and complete in 2; after median around 68 months follow-up, some 14 stayed in remission and approximately 12 progressed. Samples at response were collected after a median of 12 months of treatment, with a range of about 6 to 36 months. On average, each sample had some 260,000 productive templates and tens of thousands of productive rearrangements. Longitudinal samples were available for about 30% of the 86 trial participants. Cryopreserved peripheral blood mononuclear cells were collected before treatment, at response, and at either disease progression or sustained remission. Every remission and progressive disease sample was obtained while ibrutinib was still being received by the patients. Findings and caveats that apply to the study as a whole: Baseline clonality was found to be higher than that of age-matched healthy donors and was strongly correlated with circulating CD8+ T-cell counts. Clonality rose at ibrutinib response, remained stable during sustained remission, and dropped back toward baseline at progression. Public clonotypes were rare and either contracted or stayed stable during treatment, and the rise in clonality at ibrutinib response reflected the expansion of private clonotypes. Sustained-remission and progressing patients did not have matched sampling times, and lymph node repertoires were not examined.

Reading the label with the study, this specimen's time point is: progressive disease on ibrutinib. For TCR beta library preparation, 1.5 to 2 micrograms of genomic DNA were isolated from cryopreserved PBMCs. Longitudinal blood samples from CLL patients on ibrutinib monotherapy were analyzed using high-throughput TCR beta sequencing. Patients were enrolled in a phase 2 open-label single-center ibrutinib monotherapy trial. On a MiSeq, deep resolution sequencing aimed for a depth between 1 in 1 million and 1 in 200,000 T cells, with each clonotype covered approximately 9.8x on average. The immunoSEQ hsTCRB Kit was used to generate the TCR beta libraries. In the original analysis: ImmunoSEQ Data Assistant and ImmunoSEQ Analyzer were used for data analysis, and V, D and J genes were assigned according to IMGT definitions. Clonality, which ranges from 0 to 1, was calculated by subtracting the normalized Shannon entropy of productive rearrangement frequencies from one. Public clonotype analysis was restricted to overrepresented clonotypes comprising at least 0.05% of each patient's repertoire. Thirteen repertoires from age-matched healthy donors, obtained from immuneACCESS, served as clonality controls. TCRdb's version of the immuneACCESS table is confined to in-frame rearrangements and falls short of the full clone set. An unresolved V gene accounts for under half of the shortfall where checked; the remainder is of unknown origin. That table is the source of V, J and clone size, and D and trimming were worked out from the DNA. The sample table contains approximately 160,000 clones; only one count was recorded for over 75% of them. The ten largest account for approximately 3% of the sample.

The TCR originated in a human donor with chronic lymphocytic leukemia. The sample consisted of PBMCs, taken at disease progression, from a patient treated with ibrutinib. Here the chain combines TRBV5-1 and TRBJ2-3; there is no confident call for the D gene. In nucleotides, the sequence is TGCGCCAGCAGCTTGGAGGTGGGGAGCACAGATACGCAGTATTTT. It translates as CASSLEVGSTDTQYF.